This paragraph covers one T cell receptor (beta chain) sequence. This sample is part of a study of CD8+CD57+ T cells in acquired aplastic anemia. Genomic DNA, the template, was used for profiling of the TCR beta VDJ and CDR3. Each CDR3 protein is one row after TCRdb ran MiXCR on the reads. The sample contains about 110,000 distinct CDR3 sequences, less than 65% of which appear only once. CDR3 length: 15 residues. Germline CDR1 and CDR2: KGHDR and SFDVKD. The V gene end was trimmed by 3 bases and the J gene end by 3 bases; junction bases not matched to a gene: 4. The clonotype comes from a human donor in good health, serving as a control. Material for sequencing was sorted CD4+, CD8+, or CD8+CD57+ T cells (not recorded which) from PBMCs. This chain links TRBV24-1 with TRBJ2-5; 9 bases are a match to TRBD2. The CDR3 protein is CATSDNIAGEETQYF. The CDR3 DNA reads TGTGCCACCAGTGATAACATAGCGGGGGAAGAGACCCAGTACTTC.